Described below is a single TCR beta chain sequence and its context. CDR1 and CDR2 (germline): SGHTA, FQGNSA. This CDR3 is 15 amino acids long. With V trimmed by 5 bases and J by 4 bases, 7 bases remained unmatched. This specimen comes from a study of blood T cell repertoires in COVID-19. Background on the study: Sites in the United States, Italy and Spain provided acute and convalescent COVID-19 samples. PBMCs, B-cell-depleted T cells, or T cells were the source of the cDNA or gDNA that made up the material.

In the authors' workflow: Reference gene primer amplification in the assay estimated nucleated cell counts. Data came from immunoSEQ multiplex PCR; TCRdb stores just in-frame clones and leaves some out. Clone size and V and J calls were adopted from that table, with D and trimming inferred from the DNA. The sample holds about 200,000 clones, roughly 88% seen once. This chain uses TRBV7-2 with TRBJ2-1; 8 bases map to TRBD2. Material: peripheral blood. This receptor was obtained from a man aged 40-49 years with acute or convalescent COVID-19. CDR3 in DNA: TGTGCCAGCAGCCTACTAGCGGTTGCTTACAATGAGCAGTTCTTC. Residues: CASSLLAVAYNEQFF.